The next 27 T cell receptor beta chains were all read from a single sample in a study of cytomegalovirus exposure and HLA in healthy donors (dated by TCRdb to about 2017). To prepare the library, the immunoSEQ multiplex PCR assay was applied. A mixture of 60 forward primers for TCR Vbeta segments and 13 reverse primers for TCR Jbeta segments was used in the multiplex PCR. What TCRdb holds here is the immuneACCESS table cut down to in-frame rearrangements. Part of the clones is not present; checked against another copy, under half of the missing clones reflect an unresolved V gene, and the others are unexplained. For this sample the table gives 35,000 to 40,000 clones, of which 70% to 75% were detected only once. About 6% of the sample is in the top ten clones. The sample comprised PBMCs. Receptor source: a man aged 25 to 45 in good health and CMV-seronegative.

The rearrangement links TRBV29-1 to TRBJ2-3; 12 positions match TRBD2. The CDR3 runs to 16 residues. The junction had 6 bases not matched to a gene; V was cut back by 1 base and J by 4 bases. CDR1 is SQVTM, CDR2 ANQGSEA, per germline. The CDR3 nucleotides are TGCAGCGTTGAAGCTCGACTAGCGGGGGTCTCAGATACGCAGTATTTT. Amino acids: CSVEARLAGVSDTQYF.

This clone was seen a few times. CDR3 in DNA: TGTGCCAGCAGTCCGGATCGCGGGAACAAAAACATTCAGTACTTC. It codes for CASSPDRGNKNIQYF. V gene TRBV2 combines with J gene TRBJ2-4; possibly TRBD2 for D (6 bases). Germline-derived CDR1 and CDR2 are SNHLY and FYNNEI. V was trimmed by 5 bases and J by 3 bases, leaving 14 bases between them. The CDR3 length is 15 residues.

The chain links TRBV28 to TRBJ2-1; TRBD2 aligns across 13 bases. Germline loops: CDR1 MDHEN, CDR2 SYDVKM. The CDR3 is 20 amino acids. V lost 7 bases to trimming and J lost 1 base; unmatched junction nucleotides: 16. CDR3 coding DNA: TGTGCCAGCACCTCCCATCCGGGACTAGCGGGAAAGGGGTCCTACAATGAGCAGTTCTTC. It codes for CASTSHPGLAGKGSYNEQFF.

A few counts support this clone. The chain recombines TRBV7-6 with TRBJ1-1; weak D call: TRBD1 (5 bases). Trimming removed 1 base from V and 2 bases from J, with 8 bases in between. Looked up from germline, CDR1 is SGHVS and CDR2 is FNYEAQ. This CDR3 comprises 14 residues. Here the CDR3 DNA reads TGTGCCAGCAGCTTAGAGACAGCAAACACTGAAGCTTTCTTT. Protein product: CASSLETANTEAFF.

V is TRBV2 and J is TRBJ1-4; D not resolved. Germline loops: CDR1 SNHLY, CDR2 FYNNEI. The CDR3 is 14 residues long. The V gene lost 4 bases and the J gene lost 5 bases, with 11 bases spanning the gap. CDR3 sequence (DNA): TGTGCCAGCAGTGTACTGATATCCAATGAAAAACTGTTTTTT. This encodes CASSVLISNEKLFF.

This clone was detected only a few times. The chain links TRBV6-5 to TRBJ1-1; D gene unclear. V lost 8 bases and J lost 1, with 5 bases in between. Germline V gene data show CDR1 as MNHEY and CDR2 as SVGAGI. The CDR3 extends over 11 amino acids. The CDR3 protein is CASSGNTEAFF. CDR3 coding DNA: TGTGCCAGCTCCGGGAACACTGAAGCTTTCTTT.

This chain connects TRBV5-1 to TRBJ2-5; the D is unclear. The CDR3 is made up of 14 amino acids. The ends were cut back, 0 bases at V and 5 bases at J, with 11 bases in the middle. Germline CDR1 SGHRS, CDR2 YFSETQ. CDR3 DNA: TGCGCCAGCAGCTTGGAATCTCCCGGGGAGACCCAGTACTTC. As protein: CASSLESPGETQYF. Full variable domain (missing parts from reference TRBV5-1 and TRBJ2-5): KAGVTQTPRYLIKTRGQQVTLSCSPISGHRSVSWYQQTPGQGLQFLFEYFSETQRNKGNFPGRFSGRQFSNSRSEMNVSTLELGDSALYLCASSLESPGETQYFGPGTRLLVL.

The V call is TRBV20-1, the J call TRBJ1-1, with D hard to call. Trimming took 3 bases from V and 7 from J, leaving 9 bases between them. Germline V gene data show CDR1 as DFQATT and CDR2 as SNEGSKA (reference sequence). CDR3 length: 11 residues. The CDR3 DNA follows: TGCAGTGCTAGTAGGCGGGGTGAAGCTTTCTTT. Amino acids: CSASRRGEAFF.

This chain uses TRBV5-6 with TRBJ2-5; the D is unclear. Germline V gene data show CDR1 as SGHDT and CDR2 as YYEEEE. V was pared by 0 bases and J by 0 bases, with 12 bases between. This CDR3 comprises 16 residues. The CDR3 spells CASSLASDFYQETQYF. The CDR3 DNA reads as TGTGCCAGCAGCTTGGCCTCAGATTTCTACCAAGAGACCCAGTACTTC.

The CDR3 protein is CAWSQGNTIYF. In DNA form, the CDR3 reads TGTGCCTGGAGTCAGGGGAACACCATATATTTT. This chain links TRBV30 with TRBJ1-3, with D tentatively TRBD1 (6 bases). The CDR3 length is 11 residues. The germline gives CDR1 GTSNPN, CDR2 SVGIG (reference sequence). V was trimmed by 2 bases and J by 7 bases, leaving 6 bases between them.

The chain has TRBV15 and TRBJ1-1; tentative D call: TRBD1 (5 bases). V lost 6 bases and J lost 5, with 10 bases in between. The CDR3 covers 12 residues. The germline gives CDR1 LNHNV, CDR2 YYDKDF (reference sequence). As DNA, the CDR3 is TGTGCCACCAGAGACAGACAAACTGAAGCTTTCTTT. It codes for CATRDRQTEAFF.

The J gene is TRBJ2-7, the V gene TRBV4-1; TRBD1 aligns across 7 bases. Trimming cost V 1 base and J 5 bases; bases outside gene matches: 11. The CDR3 consists of 16 residues. Germline loops: CDR1 MGHRA, CDR2 YSYEKL. The DNA of the CDR3 is TGCGCCAGCAGCCAAGGTTTCGCAGGGGGATTGGACGAGCAGTACTTC. Encoded protein: CASSQGFAGGLDEQYF.

The chain carries TRBV6-1 and TRBJ1-2; D not certain. The V end was cut by 7 bases, the J end by 4 bases, with 16 bases between. The CDR3 runs to 14 residues. Germline lookup yields CDR1 MNHNS and CDR2 SASEGT. DNA of the CDR3: TGTGCCAGCACCGGGTTCGGAGATTTCTATGGCTACACCTTC. It yields the protein CASTGFGDFYGYTF.

The J gene is TRBJ2-2, the V gene TRBV18; 12 bases line up with TRBD2. Unmatched junction bases numbered 7, after V lost 4 bases and J lost 7 bases. In germline, CDR1 is KGHSH, CDR2 LQKENI. The CDR3 loop spans 16 amino acids. The CDR3 loop is CASSQQTSGRNGELFF. DNA for the CDR3: TGTGCCAGCTCACAGCAGACTAGCGGGAGAAACGGGGAGCTGTTTTTT.

The V and J genes are TRBV9 and TRBJ2-3; D gene unclear. Germline CDR1 SGDLS, CDR2 YYNGEE. V was cut by 2 bases and J by 3 bases, with 13 bases left in between. The CDR3 length is 15 residues. The chain's CDR3 is CASSVVGLKTDTQYF. The CDR3 nucleotides read TGTGCCAGCAGCGTGGTCGGGTTGAAGACAGATACGCAGTATTTT.

V is TRBV9 and J is TRBJ2-1; 9 nucleotides align to TRBD2. The CDR3 runs 14 residues. Germline-derived CDR1 and CDR2 are SGDLS and YYNGEE. The V gene end was trimmed by 4 bases and the J gene end by 10 bases; junction bases not matched to a gene: 9. CDR3 loop: CASSPNLLAGEQFF. The CDR3 DNA sequence: TGTGCCAGCAGCCCCAACCTGCTAGCGGGAGAGCAGTTCTTC.

The chain couples TRBV6-6 to TRBJ2-1; 10 bases map to TRBD2. V trimming: 0 bases; J trimming: 6 bases; junction bases outside the gene matches: 5. The germline gives CDR1 MNHNY, CDR2 SVGAGI (reference sequence). This CDR3 is 16 amino acids long. CDR3 protein: CASSYSSLAGSNEQFF. CDR3 nucleotides: TGTGCCAGCAGTTACTCGTCACTAGCGGGAAGCAATGAGCAGTTCTTC.

The V call is TRBV10-1, the J call TRBJ2-7, with 7 positions matching TRBD2. The ends lost 11 bases at V and 3 bases at J; junction bases unmatched: 1. Germline V gene lookup returns CDR1 WNHNN and CDR2 SYGVQD (reference sequence). The CDR3 is made up of 10 amino acids. CDR3 nucleotides: TGCGCCGGGGGGGGCTACGAGCAGTACTTC. Its translation is CAGGGYEQYF.

The V and J genes are TRBV7-9 and TRBJ2-1, with D hard to call. CDR1 and CDR2 from the germline V gene are SEHNR and FQNEAQ (reference sequence). V dropped 7 bases and J dropped 0 bases, with 7 bases sitting between them. The CDR3 is 13 amino acids. CDR3 residues: CASTKSSYNEQFF. The CDR3 nucleotides are TGTGCCAGCACGAAGAGCTCCTACAATGAGCAGTTCTTC. Using reference TRBV7-9 and TRBJ2-1 for the parts outside the CDR3, the full variable domain is DTGVSQNPRHKITKRGQNVTFRCDPISEHNRLYWYRQTLGQGPEFLTYFQNEAQLEKSRLLSDRFSAERPKGSFSTLEIQRTEQGDSAMYLCASTKSSYNEQFFGPGTRLTVL.

This sequence joins TRBV5-5 and TRBJ1-4; D perhaps matches TRBD1 (5 bases). V lost 7 bases to trimming and J lost 2 bases, with 15 bases between them. CDR1 SGHKS and CDR2 YYEKEE come from the germline V gene (reference sequence). The CDR3 runs to 15 residues. DNA of the CDR3: TGTGCCAGCGCTGGTGGGGCAGGGACTAATGAAAAACTGTTTTTT. Its translation: CASAGGAGTNEKLFF.

This clone was detected only once. The chain recombines TRBV9 with TRBJ2-7; 9 nucleotides line up with TRBD2. CDR1 is SGDLS, CDR2 YYNGEE, per germline. This CDR3 has 15 amino acids. The junction had 7 bases not matched to a gene; V was cut back by 3 bases and J by 3 bases. For the CDR3, the DNA is TGTGCCAGCAGCGGCGGCCCTAGCGGGGTCTACGAGCAGTACTTC. This gives the protein CASSGGPSGVYEQYF.

The V and J genes are TRBV5-5 and TRBJ2-5; 9 bases align to TRBD1. The germline gives CDR1 SGHKS, CDR2 YYEKEE (reference sequence). V was pared by 4 bases and J by 4 bases, with 5 bases of the junction left unmatched. The CDR3 covers 14 residues. The CDR3 nucleotides read TGTGCCAGCAGCCTGACAGGGGGTCGAGAGACCCAGTACTTC. Its translation: CASSLTGGRETQYF.

The chain joins TRBV25-1 to TRBJ2-3; 9 bases match TRBD2. Germline loops: CDR1 MGHDK, CDR2 SYGVNS. Trimming at V came to 6 bases and at J to 4 bases, leaving 17 bases not matched to a gene. The CDR3 has 18 amino acids. The DNA for the CDR3 is TGTGCCAGCAGAGGATTGGTTCAAGCGGGGGGAATCTCAGATACGCAGTATTTT. It is translated as CASRGLVQAGGISDTQYF.

The genes are TRBV15 and TRBJ2-3, with TRBD1 identical over 7 bases. Germline V gene lookup returns CDR1 LNHNV and CDR2 YYDKDF (reference sequence). J was trimmed by 0 bases and V by 1 base; bases with no gene match: 10. This CDR3 contains 18 residues. The CDR3 loop reads CATSRGGSPGQSTDTQYF. CDR3 DNA sequence: TGTGCCACCAGCAGAGGGGGCTCGCCGGGACAGAGCACAGATACGCAGTATTTT.

This rearrangement joins TRBV6-1 to TRBJ2-3; 8 bases align to TRBD1. The V segment lost 3 bases and the J segment 6 bases; nucleotides outside the gene matches: 5. The CDR3 covers 14 residues. Germline V gives CDR1 MNHNS, CDR2 SASEGT. For the CDR3, the DNA is TGTGCCAGCAGTGACCCAGGGGGCGCGGATACGCAGTATTTT. Protein: CASSDPGGADTQYF.

Turning to this clone: Other DNA sequences in the sample encode the same CDR3. The V gene is TRBV20-1, the J gene TRBJ2-5; D ambiguous. The germline gives CDR1 DFQATT, CDR2 SNEGSKA (reference sequence). This CDR3 region has 11 residues. Trimming pared 4 bases from V and 5 bases from J, leaving 8 bases between. The CDR3 region is CSAILQETQYF. The CDR3 DNA sequence: TGCAGTGCTATCTTACAGGAGACCCAGTACTTC.

J is TRBJ2-3 and V is TRBV4-2; 9 bases fit TRBD2. V lost 4 bases and J lost 3; bases outside the gene matches: 11. The CDR3 is 17 amino acids. The germline V gene has CDR1 LGHNA and CDR2 YNFKEQ. CDR3 in amino acids: CASSRRNQAGGTDTQYF. In DNA form, the CDR3 reads TGTGCCAGCAGCCGCCGTAACCAAGCGGGAGGAACAGATACGCAGTATTTT.